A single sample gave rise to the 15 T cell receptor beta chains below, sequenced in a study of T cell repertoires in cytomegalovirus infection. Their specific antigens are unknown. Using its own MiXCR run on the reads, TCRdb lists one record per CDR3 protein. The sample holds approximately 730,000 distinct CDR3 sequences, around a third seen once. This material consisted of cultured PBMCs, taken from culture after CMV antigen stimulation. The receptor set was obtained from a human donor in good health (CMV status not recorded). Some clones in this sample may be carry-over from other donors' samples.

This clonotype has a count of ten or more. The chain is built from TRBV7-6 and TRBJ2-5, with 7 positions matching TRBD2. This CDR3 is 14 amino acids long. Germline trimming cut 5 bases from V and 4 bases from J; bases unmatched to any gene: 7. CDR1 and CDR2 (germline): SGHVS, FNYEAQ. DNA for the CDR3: TGTGCCAGCAGCCCAACGACGGGGGGAGAGACCCAGTACTTC. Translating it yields CASSPTTGGETQYF. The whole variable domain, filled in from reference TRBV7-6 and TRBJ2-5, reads GAGVSQSPRYKVTKRGQDVALRCDPISGHVSLYWYRQALGQGPEFLTYFNYEAQQDKSGLPNDRFSAERPEGSISTLTIQRTEQRDSAMYRCASSPTTGGETQYFGPGTRLLVL.

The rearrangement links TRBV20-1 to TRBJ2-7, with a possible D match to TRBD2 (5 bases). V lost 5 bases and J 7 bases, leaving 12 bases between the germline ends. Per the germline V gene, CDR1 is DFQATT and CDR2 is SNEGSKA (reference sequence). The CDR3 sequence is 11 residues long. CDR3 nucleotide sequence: TGCAGTGCTGGTTTGGGCGGGGAGCAGTACTTC. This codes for CSAGLGGEQYF.

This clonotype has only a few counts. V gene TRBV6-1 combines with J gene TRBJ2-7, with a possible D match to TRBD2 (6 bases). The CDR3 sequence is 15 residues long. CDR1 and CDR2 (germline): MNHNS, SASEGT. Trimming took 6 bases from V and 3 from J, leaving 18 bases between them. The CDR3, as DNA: TGTGCCAGCAGATTTGGGGAGCGGGCCTTCTACGAGCAGTACTTC. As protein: CASRFGERAFYEQYF.

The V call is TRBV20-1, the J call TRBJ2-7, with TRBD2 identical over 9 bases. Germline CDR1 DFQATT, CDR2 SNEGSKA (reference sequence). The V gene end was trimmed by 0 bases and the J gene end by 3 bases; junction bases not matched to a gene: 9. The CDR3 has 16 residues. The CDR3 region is CSARDGLALLYYEQYF. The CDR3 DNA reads TGCAGTGCTAGAGATGGACTAGCGTTACTGTACTACGAGCAGTACTTC.

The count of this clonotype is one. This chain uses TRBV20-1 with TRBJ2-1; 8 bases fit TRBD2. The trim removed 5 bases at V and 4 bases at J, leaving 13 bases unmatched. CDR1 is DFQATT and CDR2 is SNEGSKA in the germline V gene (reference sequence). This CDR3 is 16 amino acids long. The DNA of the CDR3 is TGCAGTGCTCCGGGGGGGAGGGCCTTTTTATACAATGAGCAGTTCTTC. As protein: CSAPGGRAFLYNEQFF.

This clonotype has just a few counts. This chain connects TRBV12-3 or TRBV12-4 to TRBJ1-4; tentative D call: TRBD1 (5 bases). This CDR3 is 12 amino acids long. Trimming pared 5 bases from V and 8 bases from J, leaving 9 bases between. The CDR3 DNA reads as TGTGCCAGCAGTCGAAGGGGCGAAAAACTGTTTTTT. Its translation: CASSRRGEKLFF.

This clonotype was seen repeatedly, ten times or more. The CDR3: CASSSIGNLNEQFF. The CDR3 DNA reads TGTGCCAGCAGCTCCATCGGGAACCTCAATGAGCAGTTCTTC. This sequence joins TRBV7-8 and TRBJ2-1, with D maybe TRBD2 (5 bases). Trimming shortened V by 4 bases and J by 6 bases, and 13 bases separated the two germline ends. The CDR3 runs 14 residues. The V gene's germline CDR1 is SGHVS and CDR2 FQNEAQ.

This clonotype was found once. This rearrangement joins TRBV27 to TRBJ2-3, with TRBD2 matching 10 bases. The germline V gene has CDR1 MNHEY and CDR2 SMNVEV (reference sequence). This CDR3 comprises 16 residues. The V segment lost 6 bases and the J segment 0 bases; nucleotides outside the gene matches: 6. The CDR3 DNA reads TGTGCCAGCAGGGGGGGACTAGCGATTAGCACAGATACGCAGTATTTT. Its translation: CASRGGLAISTDTQYF.

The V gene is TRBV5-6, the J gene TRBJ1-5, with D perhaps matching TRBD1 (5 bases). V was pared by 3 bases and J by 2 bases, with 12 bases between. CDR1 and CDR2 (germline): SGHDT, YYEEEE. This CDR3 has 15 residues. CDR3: CASSWGLGGNQPQHF. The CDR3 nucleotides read TGTGCCAGCAGCTGGGGGTTAGGAGGCAATCAGCCCCAGCATTTT.

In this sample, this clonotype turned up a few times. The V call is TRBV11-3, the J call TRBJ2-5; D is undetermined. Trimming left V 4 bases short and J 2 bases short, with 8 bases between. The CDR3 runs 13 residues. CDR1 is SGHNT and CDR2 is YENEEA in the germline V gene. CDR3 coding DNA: TGTGCCAGCAGCTCCAGCCTGCAAGAGACCCAGTACTTC. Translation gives CASSSSLQETQYF.

CDR3 residues: CASSYDRGVSYEQYF. The CDR3 nucleotides are TGTGCCAGCAGTTATGACAGGGGAGTATCCTACGAGCAGTACTTC. The rearrangement joins TRBV27 to TRBJ2-7, with TRBD1 identical over 8 bases. V trimming: 4 bases; J trimming: 1 base; junction bases outside the gene matches: 6. CDR3 length equals 15 residues. Looked up from germline, CDR1 is MNHEY and CDR2 is SMNVEV (reference sequence).

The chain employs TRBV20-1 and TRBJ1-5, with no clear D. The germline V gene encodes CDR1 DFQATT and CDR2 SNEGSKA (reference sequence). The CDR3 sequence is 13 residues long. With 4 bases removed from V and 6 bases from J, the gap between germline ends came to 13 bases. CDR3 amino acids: CSAIQNNLQPQHF. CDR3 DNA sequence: TGCAGTGCTATCCAGAATAATCTTCAGCCCCAGCATTTT.

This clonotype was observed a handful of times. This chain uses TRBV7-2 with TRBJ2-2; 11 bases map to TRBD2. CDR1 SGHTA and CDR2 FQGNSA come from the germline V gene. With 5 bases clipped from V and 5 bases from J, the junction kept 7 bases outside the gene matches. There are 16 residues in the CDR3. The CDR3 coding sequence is TGTGCCAGCAGCCGTAGCGGGGGGGCCGGGACCGGGGAGCTGTTTTTT. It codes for CASSRSGGAGTGELFF.

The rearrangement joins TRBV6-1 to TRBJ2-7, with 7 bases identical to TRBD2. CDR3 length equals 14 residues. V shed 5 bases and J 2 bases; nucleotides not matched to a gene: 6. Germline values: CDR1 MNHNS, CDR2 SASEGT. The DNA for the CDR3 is TGTGCCAGCAGTCCCGCGAGCGGGACCTACGAGCAGTACTTC. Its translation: CASSPASGTYEQYF.

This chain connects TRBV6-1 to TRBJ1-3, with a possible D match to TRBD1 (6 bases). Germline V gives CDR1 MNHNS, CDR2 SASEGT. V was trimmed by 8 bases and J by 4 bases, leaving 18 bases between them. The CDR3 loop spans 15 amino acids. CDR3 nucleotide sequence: TGTGCCAGCGGGGGGCCGGGCAGCGACGGAAACACCATATATTTT. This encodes CASGGPGSDGNTIYF.